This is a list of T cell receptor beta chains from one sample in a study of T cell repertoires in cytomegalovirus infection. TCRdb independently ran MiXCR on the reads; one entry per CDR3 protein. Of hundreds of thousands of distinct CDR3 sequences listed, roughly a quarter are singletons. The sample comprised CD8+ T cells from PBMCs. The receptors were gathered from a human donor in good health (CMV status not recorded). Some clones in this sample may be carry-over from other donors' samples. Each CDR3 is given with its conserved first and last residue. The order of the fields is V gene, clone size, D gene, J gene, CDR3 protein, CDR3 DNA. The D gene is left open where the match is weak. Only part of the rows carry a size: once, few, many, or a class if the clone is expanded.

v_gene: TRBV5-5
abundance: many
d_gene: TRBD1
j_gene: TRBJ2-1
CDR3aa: CASSPGQGAYNEQFF
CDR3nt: TGTGCCAGCAGCCCGGGACAGGGGGCCTACAATGAGCAGTTCTTC

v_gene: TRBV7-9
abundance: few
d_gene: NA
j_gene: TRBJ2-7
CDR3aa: CAGRLLPSYEQYF
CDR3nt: TGTGCCGGTCGCCTCCTGCCCTCCTACGAGCAGTACTTC

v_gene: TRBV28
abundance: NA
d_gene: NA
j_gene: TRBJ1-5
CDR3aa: CASTPGERKDQPQHF
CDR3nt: TGTGCCAGCACCCCGGGTGAACGGAAAGATCAGCCCCAGCATTTT

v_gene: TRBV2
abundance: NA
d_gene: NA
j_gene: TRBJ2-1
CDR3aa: CASSDRKYSYNEQFF
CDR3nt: TGTGCCAGTTCGGACAGAAAATACTCCTACAATGAGCAGTTCTTC

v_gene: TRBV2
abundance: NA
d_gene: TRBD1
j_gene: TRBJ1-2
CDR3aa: CASMRRDSGYTF
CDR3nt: TGTGCCAGCATGCGCCGGGACAGTGGCTACACCTTC

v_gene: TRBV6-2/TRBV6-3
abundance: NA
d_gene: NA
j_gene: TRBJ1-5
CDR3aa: CASSPTGTRGQPQHF
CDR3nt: TGTGCCAGCAGTCCAACCGGGACCCGAGGTCAGCCCCAGCATTTT

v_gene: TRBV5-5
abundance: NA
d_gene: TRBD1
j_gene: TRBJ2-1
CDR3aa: CASSFLVVLRQGADNEQFF
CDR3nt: TGTGCCAGCAGCTTCCTTGTTGTTTTGCGACAGGGGGCGGACAATGAGCAGTTCTTC

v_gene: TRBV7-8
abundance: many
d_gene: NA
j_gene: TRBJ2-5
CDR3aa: CASSLGPDSEETQYF
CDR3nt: TGTGCCAGCAGCTTAGGACCCGACAGCGAAGAGACCCAGTACTTC

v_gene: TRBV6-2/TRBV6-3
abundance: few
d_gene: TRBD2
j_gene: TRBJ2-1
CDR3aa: CASREGLAGGGRFEQFF
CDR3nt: TGTGCCAGCAGGGAAGGACTAGCGGGGGGCGGTCGATTTGAGCAGTTCTTC

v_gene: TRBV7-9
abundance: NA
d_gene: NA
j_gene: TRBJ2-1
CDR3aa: CASSPSSGLYNEQFF
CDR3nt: TGTGCCAGCAGCCCTAGCTCGGGACTTTACAATGAGCAGTTCTTC

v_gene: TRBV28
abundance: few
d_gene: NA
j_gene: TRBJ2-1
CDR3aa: CASSLGVFTFYNEQFF
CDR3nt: TGTGCCAGCAGTTTGGGGGTCTTTACGTTCTACAATGAGCAGTTCTTC

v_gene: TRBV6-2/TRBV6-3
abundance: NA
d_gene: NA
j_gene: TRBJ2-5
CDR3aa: CASGTRLVEETQYF
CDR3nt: TGTGCCAGCGGAACGCGGTTGGTCGAAGAGACCCAGTACTTC

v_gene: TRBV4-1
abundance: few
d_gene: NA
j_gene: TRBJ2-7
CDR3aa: CASSPNPGTTTSEQYF
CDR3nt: TGCGCCAGCAGCCCCAATCCGGGAACAACCACCTCCGAGCAGTACTTC

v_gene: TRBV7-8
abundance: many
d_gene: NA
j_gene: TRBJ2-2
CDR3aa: CASSLGGRPRGNTGELFF
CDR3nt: TGTGCCAGCAGCTTAGGAGGGAGGCCCAGGGGGAACACCGGGGAGCTGTTTTTT

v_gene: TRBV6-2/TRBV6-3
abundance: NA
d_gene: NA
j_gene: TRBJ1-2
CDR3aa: CASSYSGRGYGYTF
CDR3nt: TGTGCCAGCAGTTACTCCGGTAGGGGCTATGGCTACACCTTC

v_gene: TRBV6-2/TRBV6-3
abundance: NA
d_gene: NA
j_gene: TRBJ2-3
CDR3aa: CVSTPPATDTQYF
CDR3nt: TGTGTCAGCACCCCGCCCGCCACAGATACGCAGTATTTT

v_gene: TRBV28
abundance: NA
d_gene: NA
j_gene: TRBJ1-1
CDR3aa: CTSSSLEGLGAEAFF
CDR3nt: TGTACCAGCAGCTCCCTTGAGGGCCTCGGGGCTGAAGCTTTCTTT

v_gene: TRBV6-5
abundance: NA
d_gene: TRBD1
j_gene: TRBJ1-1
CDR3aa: CASRQGLSTEAFF
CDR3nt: TGTGCCAGCCGACAGGGGTTGAGCACTGAAGCTTTCTTT

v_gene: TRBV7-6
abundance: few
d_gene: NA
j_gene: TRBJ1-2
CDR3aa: CASSHDSRQINYGYTF
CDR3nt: TGTGCCAGCAGCCATGACAGCCGCCAAATTAACTATGGCTACACCTTC

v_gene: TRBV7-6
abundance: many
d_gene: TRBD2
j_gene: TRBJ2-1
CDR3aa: CASSFLAGDPNEQFF
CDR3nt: TGTGCCAGCAGCTTTCTAGCGGGGGATCCCAATGAGCAGTTCTTC

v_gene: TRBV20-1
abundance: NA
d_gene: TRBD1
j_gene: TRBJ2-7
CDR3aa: CSASDRVDYEQYF
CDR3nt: TGCAGTGCTTCGGACAGGGTAGACTACGAGCAGTACTTC

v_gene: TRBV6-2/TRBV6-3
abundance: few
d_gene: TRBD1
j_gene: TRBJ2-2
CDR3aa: CASSPRWTGDGELFF
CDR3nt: TGTGCCAGCAGTCCTAGGTGGACAGGGGACGGGGAGCTGTTTTTT

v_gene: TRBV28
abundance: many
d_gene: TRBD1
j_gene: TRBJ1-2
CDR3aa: CAIPGARRQGANYGYTF
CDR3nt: TGTGCCATCCCCGGGGCTCGTCGGCAGGGGGCAAACTATGGCTACACCTTC

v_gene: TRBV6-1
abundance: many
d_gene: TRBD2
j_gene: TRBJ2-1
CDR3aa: CATQGLAGSPRGNEQFF
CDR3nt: TGTGCCACCCAGGGTCTAGCGGGGTCTCCCAGGGGCAATGAGCAGTTCTTC

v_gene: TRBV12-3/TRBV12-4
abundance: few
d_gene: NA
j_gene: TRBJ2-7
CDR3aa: CASSSGQGEQYF
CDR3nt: TGTGCCAGCAGTTCAGGACAAGGCGAGCAGTACTTC

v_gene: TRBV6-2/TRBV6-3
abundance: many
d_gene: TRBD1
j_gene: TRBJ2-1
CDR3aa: CASSFTGQGDNEQFF
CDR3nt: TGTGCCAGCAGTTTCACGGGACAGGGGGACAATGAGCAGTTCTTC

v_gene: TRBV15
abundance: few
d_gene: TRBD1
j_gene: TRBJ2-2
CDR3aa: CATSRTGDTGELFF
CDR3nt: TGTGCCACCAGTCGGACAGGGGACACCGGGGAGCTGTTTTTT

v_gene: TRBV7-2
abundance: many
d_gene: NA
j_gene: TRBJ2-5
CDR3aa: CASSRQSSGQETQYF
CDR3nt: TGTGCCAGCAGCCGGCAGTCCTCGGGGCAAGAGACCCAGTACTTC

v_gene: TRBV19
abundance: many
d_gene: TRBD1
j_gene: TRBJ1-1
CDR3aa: CASRQGSEAFF
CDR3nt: TGCGCCAGCAGACAGGGCTCTGAAGCTTTCTTT

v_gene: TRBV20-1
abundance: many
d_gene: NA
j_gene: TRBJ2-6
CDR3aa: CSARDWASGANVLTF
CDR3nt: TGCAGTGCTAGAGATTGGGCAAGCGGGGCCAACGTCCTGACTTTC

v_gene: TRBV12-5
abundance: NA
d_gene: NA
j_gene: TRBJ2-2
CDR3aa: CATEGGYTGELFF
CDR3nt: TGTGCTACAGAAGGAGGATACACCGGGGAGCTGTTTTTT

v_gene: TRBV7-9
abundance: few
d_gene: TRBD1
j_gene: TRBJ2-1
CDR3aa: CASSTQTGGNHNEQFF
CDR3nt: TGTGCCAGCAGCACCCAGACAGGGGGAAACCACAATGAGCAGTTCTTC

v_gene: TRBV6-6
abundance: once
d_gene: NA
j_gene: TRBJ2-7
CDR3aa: CASSYSTGQAYEQYF
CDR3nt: TGTGCCAGCAGTTACTCAACCGGGCAGGCCTACGAGCAGTACTTC

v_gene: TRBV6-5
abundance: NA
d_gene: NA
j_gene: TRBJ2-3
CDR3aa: CASSPTEDTQYF
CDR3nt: TGTGCCAGCAGTCCCACGGAAGATACGCAGTATTTT

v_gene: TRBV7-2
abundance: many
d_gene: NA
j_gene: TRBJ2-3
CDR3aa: CASSRNGGTDTQYF
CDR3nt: TGTGCCAGCAGCCGAAACGGGGGCACAGATACGCAGTATTTT

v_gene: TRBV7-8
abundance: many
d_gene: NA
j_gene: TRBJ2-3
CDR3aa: CASTPIISAPSTDTQYF
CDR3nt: TGTGCCAGCACCCCAATAATTTCAGCTCCAAGCACAGATACGCAGTATTTT

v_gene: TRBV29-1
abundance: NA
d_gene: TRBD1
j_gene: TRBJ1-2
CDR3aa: CSVVYRGGSGYTF
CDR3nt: TGCAGCGTTGTATACAGGGGGGGAAGTGGCTACACCTTC

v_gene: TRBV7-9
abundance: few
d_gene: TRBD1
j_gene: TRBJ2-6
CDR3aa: CASSWGTGSDSGANVLTF
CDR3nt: TGTGCCAGCAGCTGGGGGACAGGCTCCGACTCTGGGGCCAACGTCCTGACTTTC

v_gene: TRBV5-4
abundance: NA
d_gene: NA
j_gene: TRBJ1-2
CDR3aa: CASSSDEGRYGYTF
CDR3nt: TGTGCCAGCAGCTCCGACGAGGGTCGCTATGGCTACACCTTC

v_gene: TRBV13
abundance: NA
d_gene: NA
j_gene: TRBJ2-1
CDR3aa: CASSSFSDAREQFF
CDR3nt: TGTGCCAGCAGCTCTTTCTCGGACGCCCGGGAGCAGTTCTTC

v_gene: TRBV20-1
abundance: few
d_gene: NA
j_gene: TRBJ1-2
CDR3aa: CSARRSLQADGYTF
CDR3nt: TGCAGTGCTAGACGCAGCCTCCAGGCAGATGGCTACACCTTC